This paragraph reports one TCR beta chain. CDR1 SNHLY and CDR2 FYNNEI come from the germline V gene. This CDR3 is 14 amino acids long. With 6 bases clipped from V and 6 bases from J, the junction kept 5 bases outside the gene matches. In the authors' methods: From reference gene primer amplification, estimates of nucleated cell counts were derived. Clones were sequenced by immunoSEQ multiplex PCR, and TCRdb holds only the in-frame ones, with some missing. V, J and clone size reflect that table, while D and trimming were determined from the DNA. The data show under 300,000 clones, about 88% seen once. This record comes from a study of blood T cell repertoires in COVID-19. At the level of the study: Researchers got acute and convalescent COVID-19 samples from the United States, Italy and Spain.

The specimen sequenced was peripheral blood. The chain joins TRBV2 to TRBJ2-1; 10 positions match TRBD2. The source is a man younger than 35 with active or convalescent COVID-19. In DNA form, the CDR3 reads TGTGCCAGCAGCCTAGCGGGAGTGATCAATGAGCAGTTCTTC. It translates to CASSLAGVINEQFF.